This record covers a single TCR beta chain. Its recognized antigen is unknown. Per-base quality was not reported, and no clone a single base away is much larger than it. This entry comes from a study of blood T cell repertoires in COVID-19 (dated by TCRdb to between 2020 and 2021). About the full investigation: The collaborator samples originated in the United States, Italy and Spain and spanned the acute and convalescent phases of COVID-19. The material from the prospective study consisted of cDNA or gDNA derived from T cells, B-cell-depleted T cells, or PBMCs. The dataset comprised deeply sampled blood TCRbeta repertoires from subjects exposed to, actively infected with, or recovered from COVID-19. The repertoires were released in a freely available public database intended as a resource for research on the immune response to SARS-CoV-2. Samples came from the ongoing ImmuneRACE study (first 160 participants) plus 1,254 subjects from 6 global collaborators. Sample metadata almost always included a de-identified subject ID, COVID-19 status, age in years and sex. HLA class I and class II types, where available, came from metadata supplied by the sample provider rather than from assay-based typing.

Overall results and qualifications from the work: Clinical and demographic metadata were provided uncurated, with the amount varying by source and participant.

Whole blood was collected in K2EDTA tubes by collaborating institutions according to the institutions' own protocols. For TCRbeta analysis, collaborator samples were shipped as frozen whole blood, as isolated PBMCs, or as DNA extracted from either sample type. TCRbeta CDR3 regions were amplified from genomic DNA using the immunoSEQ Assay, a bias-controlled multiplex PCR. From the authors' description of their analysis: The number of nucleated cells in each sample was estimated by amplification of reference gene primers within the assay. To quantify the absolute abundance of each unique TCRbeta CDR3 rearrangement, sequence reads were collapsed and filtered. For each sample, productive Simpson clonality was calculated as the square root of Simpson's diversity index over productive rearrangements. The clones in this table, taken by TCRdb from immuneACCESS, are in-frame only. Not every clone is retained; where verified, under half of the shortfall comes from an unresolved V gene, and the cause of the rest is unknown. V and J calls and clone size come straight from that table; D and trimming were deduced from the DNA. Counted in this sample were some 200,000 clones; about 80% of them appeared once. The top ten clonotypes cover 6.5% to 8.5% of the sample.

Sample: peripheral blood. This TCR came from a human donor with acute or convalescent COVID-19. The donor label of this sample is uncertain.

The CDR3 protein is CASGLVSSGRREQYF. Here is the DNA: TGTGCTAGTGGTTTGGTATCTAGCGGGAGGCGCGAGCAGTACTTC. Here the chain combines TRBV12-5 and TRBJ2-7, with 11 middle bases fitting TRBD2. V is trimmed back by 0 bases and J by 6 bases, and the junction contains 4 bases that no gene match accounts for. Inclusive of the bounding cysteine and phenylalanine, the CDR3 is 15 residues long. CDR3 DNA only is kept here, 45 bases in frame from base 1. Sequences LGHNT (CDR1) and FRNRAP (CDR2) are obtained from the germline V gene.